These T cell receptor beta chains were read from a single sample in a study of blood T cells in healthy people across ages. TCRdb used MiXCR to reprocess the 5' RACE reads, holding one entry per CDR3 protein. This table holds roughly 860,000 distinct CDR3 sequences, approximately 59% found once. The material sequenced was blood. The receptor source for this set is a man aged 30 to 45 in good health. Each CDR3 is given with its conserved first and last residue. A D gene is named only where the DNA matches it firmly. Clone size is shown for a subset of rows, as once, few, many or a class of expanded clone.

abundance	v_gene	d_gene	j_gene	CDR3nt	CDR3aa
.	TRBV9	.	TRBJ2-5	TGTGCCAGCAGCGTAGGGAGTCCCCTGACTGGAGCCCAGTACTTC	CASSVGSPLTGAQYF
.	TRBV5-1	.	TRBJ2-3	TGCGCCAGCAGCTTGGAGGCATCAGGGGCAGATACGCAGTATTTT	CASSLEASGADTQYF
.	TRBV20-1	TRBD2	TRBJ2-3	TGCAGTGCTGGAACACGACTAGCGGGGAGCACAGATACGCAGTATTTT	CSAGTRLAGSTDTQYF
.	TRBV28	.	TRBJ2-5	TGTGCCAGCAGGGAAGCCTACGAGCGGTACTTC	CASREAYERYF
.	TRBV28	.	TRBJ2-7	TGTGCCGGCAGTCCCCCGGACATTGCCTACGAGCAGTACTTC	CAGSPPDIAYEQYF
.	TRBV12-3/TRBV12-4	TRBD1	TRBJ2-5	TGTGCCAGCAGCACGACAGGGGGCTGGGAGACCCAGTACTTC	CASSTTGGWETQYF
once	TRBV10-3	.	TRBJ1-5	TGTGCCATCAGTCCGGGGCCCGATAGCAATCAGCCCCAGCATTTT	CAISPGPDSNQPQHF
.	TRBV18	.	TRBJ1-5	TGTGCCAGCTCACCCATGGAGGGAAGGGATCAGCCCCAGCATTTT	CASSPMEGRDQPQHF
.	TRBV15	.	TRBJ2-3	TGTGCCACCAGCAGAGATAAGAGGGTCTCAGATACGCAGTATTTT	CATSRDKRVSDTQYF
.	TRBV3-1	TRBD1	TRBJ2-1	TGTGCCAGCAGCCAATATCCAGGGGGCGCAGGGAATGAGCAGTTCTTC	CASSQYPGGAGNEQFF
.	TRBV10-3	TRBD2	TRBJ2-1	TGTGCCATCAGTGAAACCGGGGGGGCCTACAATGAGCAGTTCTTC	CAISETGGAYNEQFF
.	TRBV15	.	TRBJ2-1	TGTGCCACCAGCAGAGAGATGCCCGTGGATGAGCAGTTCTTC	CATSREMPVDEQFF
.	TRBV13	TRBD1	TRBJ2-3	TGTGCCAGCAGCTTACAGGGGGTGGGAACCACAGATACGCAGTATTTT	CASSLQGVGTTDTQYF
many	TRBV3-1	TRBD1	TRBJ2-1	TGTGCCAGCAGCCGGGACAGCTCCTACAATGAGCAGTTCTTC	CASSRDSSYNEQFF
.	TRBV20-1	TRBD1	TRBJ1-5	TGCAGTGCTAGACCCCGACAGGGTGGTCAGCCCCAGCATTTT	CSARPRQGGQPQHF
once	TRBV3-1	.	TRBJ2-5	TGTGCCAGCAGCCGAAACCCACAGGGCCAAGAGACCCAGTACTTC	CASSRNPQGQETQYF
.	TRBV6-2/TRBV6-3	.	TRBJ2-5	TGTGCCAGCACCCCACTTCAGGGGAGCAAGACCCAGTACTTC	CASTPLQGSKTQYF
few	TRBV4-3	.	TRBJ2-3	TGCGCCAGCAGCCTTAATGGGCGGGAAGTAGATACGCAGTATTTT	CASSLNGREVDTQYF
.	TRBV2	.	TRBJ1-4	TGTGCCAGCAAGCCGGTGACAGCTAATGAAAAACTGTTTTTT	CASKPVTANEKLFF
.	TRBV28	.	TRBJ2-2	TGTGCCAGCAGTCCTGGAGGGGATAACACCGGGGAGCTGTTTTTT	CASSPGGDNTGELFF
.	TRBV7-3	.	TRBJ2-6	TGTGCCAGCAGCCAGCGTAGGGGGTCTGGGGCCAACGTCCTGACTTTC	CASSQRRGSGANVLTF
few	TRBV20-1	.	TRBJ2-3	TGCAGTGCTAGAGGGCTAGATCAAGCGGTGATAGAGGATACGCAGTATTTT	CSARGLDQAVIEDTQYF
.	TRBV7-8	.	TRBJ2-7	TGTGCCAGCAGCTTAGCTATCAGTTCCTACGAGCAGTACTTC	CASSLAISSYEQYF